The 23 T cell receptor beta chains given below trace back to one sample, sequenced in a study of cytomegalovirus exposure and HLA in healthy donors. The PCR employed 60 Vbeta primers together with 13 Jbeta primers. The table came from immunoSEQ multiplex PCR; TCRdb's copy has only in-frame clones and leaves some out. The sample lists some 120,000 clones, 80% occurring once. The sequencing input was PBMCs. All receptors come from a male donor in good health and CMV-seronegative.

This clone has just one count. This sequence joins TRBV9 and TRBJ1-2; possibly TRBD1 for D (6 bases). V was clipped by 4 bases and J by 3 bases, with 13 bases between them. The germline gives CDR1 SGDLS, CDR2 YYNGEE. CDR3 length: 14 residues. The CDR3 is CASSRDNRDYGYTF. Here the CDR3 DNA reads TGTGCCAGCAGCCGGGACAATCGGGACTATGGCTACACCTTC.

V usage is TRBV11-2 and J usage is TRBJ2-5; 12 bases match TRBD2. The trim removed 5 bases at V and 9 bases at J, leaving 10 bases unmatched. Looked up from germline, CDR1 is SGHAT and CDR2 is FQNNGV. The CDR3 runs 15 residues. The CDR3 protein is CASSPLAGGLRAQYF. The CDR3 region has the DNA TGTGCCAGCAGCCCTCTAGCGGGGGGGCTGAGGGCCCAGTACTTC.

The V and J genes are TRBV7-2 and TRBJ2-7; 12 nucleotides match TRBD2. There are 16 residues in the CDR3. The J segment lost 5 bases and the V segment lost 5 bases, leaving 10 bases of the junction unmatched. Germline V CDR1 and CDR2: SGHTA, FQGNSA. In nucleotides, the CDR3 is TGTGCCAGCAGCGCGGGACTAGCGGGTTTCCGGGACGAGCAGTACTTC. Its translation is CASSAGLAGFRDEQYF.

Here the CDR3 reads CASSLTEDTQYF. The CDR3 DNA reads TGTGCCAGCAGCTTGACAGAGGATACGCAGTATTTT. This chain joins TRBV5-4 and TRBJ2-3, with D unresolved. Trimming removed 1 base from V and 6 bases from J, with 6 bases in between. Germline CDR1 and CDR2: SGHNT and YYREEE (reference sequence). CDR3 size: 12 residues.

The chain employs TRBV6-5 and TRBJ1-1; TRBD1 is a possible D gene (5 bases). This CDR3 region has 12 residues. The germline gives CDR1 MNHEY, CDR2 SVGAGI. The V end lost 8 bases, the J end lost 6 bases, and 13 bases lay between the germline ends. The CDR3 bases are TGTGCCAGCGTTGGGGGGGTCTCTGAAGCTTTCTTT. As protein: CASVGGVSEAFF.

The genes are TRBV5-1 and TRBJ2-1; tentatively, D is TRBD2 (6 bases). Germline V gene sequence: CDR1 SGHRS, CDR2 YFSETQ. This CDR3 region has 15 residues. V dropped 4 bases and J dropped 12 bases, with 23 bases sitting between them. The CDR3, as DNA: TGCGCCAGCAGCCTTTCGGGACTTTCAGACGCGGGGCAGTTCTTC. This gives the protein CASSLSGLSDAGQFF.

The CDR3: CASSLAGTATDTQYF. CDR3 DNA: TGTGCCAGCAGCTTAGCGGGGACAGCCACAGATACGCAGTATTTT. The V call is TRBV7-9, the J call TRBJ2-3; 7 nucleotides line up with TRBD1. The CDR3 runs to 15 residues. The junction had 2 bases not matched to a gene; V was cut back by 0 bases and J by 2 bases. Per the germline V gene, CDR1 is SEHNR and CDR2 is FQNEAQ (reference sequence).

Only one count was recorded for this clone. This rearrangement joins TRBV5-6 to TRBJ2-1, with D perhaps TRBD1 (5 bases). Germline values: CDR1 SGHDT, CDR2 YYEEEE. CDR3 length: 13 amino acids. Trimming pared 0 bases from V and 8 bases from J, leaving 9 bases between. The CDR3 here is CASSLVQGHEQFF. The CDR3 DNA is TGTGCCAGCAGCTTGGTTCAGGGTCATGAGCAGTTCTTC.

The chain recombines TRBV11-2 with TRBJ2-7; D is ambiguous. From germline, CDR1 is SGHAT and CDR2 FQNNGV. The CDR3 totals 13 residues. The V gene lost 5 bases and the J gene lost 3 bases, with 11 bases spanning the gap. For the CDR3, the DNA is TGTGCCAGCAGCACAGATAAATACTACGAGCAGTACTTC. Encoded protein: CASSTDKYYEQYF.

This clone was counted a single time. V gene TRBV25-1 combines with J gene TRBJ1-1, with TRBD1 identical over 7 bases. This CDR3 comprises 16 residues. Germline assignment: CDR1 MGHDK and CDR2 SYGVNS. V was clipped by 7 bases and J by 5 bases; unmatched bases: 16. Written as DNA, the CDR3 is TGTGCCAGCACAACGGGGGCTACAGGGGCGGGGACTGAAGCTTTCTTT. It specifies CASTTGATGAGTEAFF.

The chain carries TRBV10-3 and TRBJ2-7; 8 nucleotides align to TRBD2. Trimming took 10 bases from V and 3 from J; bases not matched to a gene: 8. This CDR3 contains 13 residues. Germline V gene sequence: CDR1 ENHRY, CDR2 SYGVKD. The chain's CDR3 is CATAFSGNYEQYF. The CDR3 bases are TGTGCCACCGCGTTTAGCGGGAACTACGAGCAGTACTTC.

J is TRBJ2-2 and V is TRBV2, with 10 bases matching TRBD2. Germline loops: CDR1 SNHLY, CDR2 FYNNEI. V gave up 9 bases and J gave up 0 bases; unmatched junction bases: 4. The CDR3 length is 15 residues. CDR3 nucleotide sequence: TGTGCCAGTGCCGGACTAGCGGCGAACACCGGGGAGCTGTTTTTT. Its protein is CASAGLAANTGELFF.

The CDR3 bases are TGTGCCAGCAGTTACTTACAGGGGAACACTGAAGCTTTCTTT. Encoded protein: CASSYLQGNTEAFF. This chain connects TRBV6-6 to TRBJ1-1, with a possible D match to TRBD1 (6 bases). Germline values: CDR1 MNHNY, CDR2 SVGAGI (reference sequence). CDR3 length: 14 residues. V was pared by 1 base and J by 1 base, with 7 bases between.

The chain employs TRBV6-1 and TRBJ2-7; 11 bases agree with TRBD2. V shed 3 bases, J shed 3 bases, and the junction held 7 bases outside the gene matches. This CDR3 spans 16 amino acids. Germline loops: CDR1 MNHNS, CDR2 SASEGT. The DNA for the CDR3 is TGTGCCAGCAGTGACGCGACTAGCGGGATGAGCTACGAGCAGTACTTC. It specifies CASSDATSGMSYEQYF.

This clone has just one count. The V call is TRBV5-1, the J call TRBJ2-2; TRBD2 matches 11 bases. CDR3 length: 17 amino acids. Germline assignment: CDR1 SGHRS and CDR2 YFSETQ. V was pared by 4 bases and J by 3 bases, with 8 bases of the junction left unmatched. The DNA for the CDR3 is TGCGCCAGCAGCCCCTTACTAGCGGGAGTTGACACCGGGGAGCTGTTTTTT. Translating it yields CASSPLLAGVDTGELFF.

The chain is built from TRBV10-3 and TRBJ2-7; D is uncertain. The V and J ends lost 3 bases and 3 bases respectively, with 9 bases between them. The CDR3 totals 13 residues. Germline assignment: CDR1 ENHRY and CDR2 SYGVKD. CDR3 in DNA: TGTGCCATCAGTGAACCCCCGAGCTACGAGCAGTACTTC. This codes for CAISEPPSYEQYF.

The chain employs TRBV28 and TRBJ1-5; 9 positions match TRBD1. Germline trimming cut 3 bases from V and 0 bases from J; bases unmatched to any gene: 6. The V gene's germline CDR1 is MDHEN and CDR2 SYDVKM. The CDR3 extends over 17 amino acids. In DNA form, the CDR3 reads TGTGCCAGCAGTTTGACAGGGGGAAGTTATAGCAATCAGCCCCAGCATTTT. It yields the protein CASSLTGGSYSNQPQHF.

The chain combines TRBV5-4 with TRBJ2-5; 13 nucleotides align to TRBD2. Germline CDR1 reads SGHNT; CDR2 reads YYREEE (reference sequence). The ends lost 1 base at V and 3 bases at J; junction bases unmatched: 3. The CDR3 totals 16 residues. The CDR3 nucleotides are TGTGCCAGCAGCTTGCCTGGGACTAGCGGGAAAGAGACCCAGTACTTC. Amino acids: CASSLPGTSGKETQYF.

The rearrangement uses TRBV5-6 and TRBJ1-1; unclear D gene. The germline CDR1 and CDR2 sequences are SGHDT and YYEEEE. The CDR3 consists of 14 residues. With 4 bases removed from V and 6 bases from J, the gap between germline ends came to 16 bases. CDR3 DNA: TGTGCCAGCAGCCCCCTACGAGGATTCCCTGAAGCTTTCTTT. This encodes CASSPLRGFPEAFF. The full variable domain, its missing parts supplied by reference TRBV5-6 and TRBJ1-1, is DAGVTQSPTHLIKTRGQQVTLRCSPKSGHDTVSWYQQALGQGPQFIFQYYEEEERQRGNFPDRFSGHQFPNYSSELNVNALLLGDSALYLCASSPLRGFPEAFFGQGTRLTVV.

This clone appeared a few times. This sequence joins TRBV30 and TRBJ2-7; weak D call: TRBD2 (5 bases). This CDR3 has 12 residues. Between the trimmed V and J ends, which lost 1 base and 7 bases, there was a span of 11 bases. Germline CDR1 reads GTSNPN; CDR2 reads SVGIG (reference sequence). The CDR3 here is CAWSGGSREQYF. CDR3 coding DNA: TGTGCCTGGAGTGGCGGGTCTAGGGAGCAGTACTTC.

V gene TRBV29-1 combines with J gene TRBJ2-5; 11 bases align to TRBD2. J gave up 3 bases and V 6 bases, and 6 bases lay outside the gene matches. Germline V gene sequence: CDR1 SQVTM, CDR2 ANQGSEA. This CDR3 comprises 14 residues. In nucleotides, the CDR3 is TGCAGCGTGCGACCGGGACTAGCGGAAGAGACCCAGTACTTC. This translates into CSVRPGLAEETQYF.

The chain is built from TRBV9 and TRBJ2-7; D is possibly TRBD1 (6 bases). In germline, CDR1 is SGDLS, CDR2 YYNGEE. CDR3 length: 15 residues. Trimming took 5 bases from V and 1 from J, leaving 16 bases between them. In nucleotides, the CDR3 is TGTGCCAGCAGAGATGAAGAACAGGGTTCCTACGAGCAGTACTTC. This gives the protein CASRDEEQGSYEQYF. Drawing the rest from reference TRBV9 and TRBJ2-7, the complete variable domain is DSGVTQTPKHLITATGQRVTLRCSPRSGDLSVYWYQQSLDQGLQFLIQYYNGEERAKGNILERFSAQQFPDLHSELNLSSLELGDSALYFCASRDEEQGSYEQYFGPGTRLTVT.

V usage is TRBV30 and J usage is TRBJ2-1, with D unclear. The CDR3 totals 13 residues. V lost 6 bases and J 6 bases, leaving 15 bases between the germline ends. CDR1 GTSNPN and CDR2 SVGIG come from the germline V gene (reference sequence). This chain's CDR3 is CACPDTTGNEQFF. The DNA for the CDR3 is TGTGCCTGCCCCGATACAACGGGCAATGAGCAGTTCTTC.